This T cell receptor (beta chain) emerged from a study of blood T cell repertoires in COVID-19. Turning to the study itself: Acute and convalescent COVID-19 samples came from the United States, Italy and Spain. The cDNA or gDNA used as material had been derived from T cells, B-cell-depleted T cells, or PBMCs.

V shed 3 bases and J 3 bases; nucleotides not matched to a gene: 6. This CDR3 region has 15 residues. The germline V gene encodes CDR1 MNHNS and CDR2 SASEGT. Original processing methods: Researchers report that nucleated cell counts were estimated from reference gene primer amplification. Libraries were prepared by immunoSEQ multiplex PCR; TCRdb keeps only in-frame clonotypes and omits some of them. Clonal size and the V and J genes are those of that table, whereas D and trimming came from the DNA. The sample shows fewer than 400,000 clones, under 90% of them seen only once. Recruited during active infection, patients (from Seattle) were subsequently followed longitudinally.

Sequenced material: peripheral blood. V gene TRBV6-1 combines with J gene TRBJ2-7; TRBD2 aligns across 9 bases. This sequence was found in a woman aged 25 to 39 with COVID-19, enrolled during active disease. CDR3 DNA sequence: TGTGCCAGCAGTGACGGGGCTAGCGGGATCTACGAGCAGTACTTC. Its protein is CASSDGASGIYEQYF.